This passage covers 31 T cell receptor beta chains from one sample sequenced in a study of identifying expanded T cells in peripheral blood. Sequenced by immunoSEQ multiplex PCR; TCRdb stores in-frame clones only, minus some. Here the sample spans approximately 92,000 clones, around 83% being singletons. Sequenced: blood. These TCRs come from a person aged 18 to 70 in good health.

The chain joins TRBV30 to TRBJ1-1; no firm D call. The germline gives CDR1 GTSNPN, CDR2 SVGIG (reference sequence). The CDR3 is made up of 12 amino acids. The germline V and J ends were trimmed by 2 bases and 5 bases, with 9 bases remaining between them. CDR3 in amino acids: CAWSFDGTEAFF. CDR3 sequence (DNA): TGTGCCTGGAGTTTCGACGGGACTGAAGCTTTCTTT. Based on the CDR3 plus reference TRBV30 and TRBJ1-1, the full variable domain is SQTIHQWPATLVQPVGSPLSLECTVEGTSNPNLYWYRQAAGRGLQLLFYSVGIGQISSEVPQNLSASRPQDRQFILSSKKLLLSDSGFYLCAWSFDGTEAFFGQGTRLTVV.

This sequence joins TRBV7-2 and TRBJ2-7, with 9 bases fitting TRBD2. Germline CDR1 is SGHTA and CDR2 is FQGNSA. Germline trimming cut 3 bases from V and 2 bases from J; bases unmatched to any gene: 5. The CDR3 runs to 15 residues. This chain's CDR3 is CASSFSGGLAYEQYF. CDR3 in DNA: TGTGCCAGCAGCTTTAGCGGGGGCCTCGCCTACGAGCAGTACTTC.

The chain uses TRBV6-6 and TRBJ1-1; D unresolved. V shed 10 bases and J shed 3 bases, with 9 bases lying between them. CDR3 length: 11 amino acids. Per the germline V gene, CDR1 is MNHNY and CDR2 is SVGAGI (reference sequence). CDR3 sequence reads: CATEEYTEAFF. The CDR3, as DNA: TGTGCCACCGAGGAATACACTGAAGCTTTCTTT.

The rearrangement joins TRBV10-2 to TRBJ1-1; perhaps TRBD1 as D (5 bases). Germline V CDR1 and CDR2: WSHSY, SAAADI. The CDR3 spans 14 residues. Trimming left V 8 bases short and J 4 bases short, with 17 bases between. The CDR3 DNA follows: TGCGCCAGCGTGGGGCGGGGGGTCACCACTGAAGCTTTCTTT. Its translation: CASVGRGVTTEAFF.

The genes are TRBV14 and TRBJ1-1; no definite D call. Trimming took 0 bases from V and 0 from J, leaving 11 bases between them. There are 16 residues in the CDR3. Germline values: CDR1 SGHDN, CDR2 FVKESK. As DNA, the CDR3 is TGTGCCAGCAGCCAAGATCTCGGGCAGGTGAACACTGAAGCTTTCTTT. Its translation is CASSQDLGQVNTEAFF.

The chain is built from TRBV7-8 and TRBJ1-1; D perhaps matches TRBD1 (6 bases). The CDR3 runs to 15 residues. The V end lost 3 bases, the J end lost 7 bases, and 18 bases lay between the germline ends. Germline CDR1 and CDR2: SGHVS and FQNEAQ. The CDR3 nucleotides are TGTGCCAGCAGCTTTGACGCTGGACAGCCCTTTGAAGCTTTCTTT. This encodes CASSFDAGQPFEAFF.

The chain has TRBV7-2 and TRBJ2-1; maybe TRBD2 (6 bases). Trimming took off 4 bases at V and 10 bases at J, with 17 bases between the two ends. The CDR3 is 14 residues long. CDR1 and CDR2 (germline): SGHTA, FQGNSA. The CDR3 region is CASSSLGGFTEQFF. The CDR3 nucleotides read TGTGCCAGCAGCTCGCTCGGGGGATTTACAGAGCAGTTCTTC.

This sequence joins TRBV12-5 and TRBJ1-4; TRBD1 is a possible D gene (5 bases). CDR3 size: 17 residues. Germline CDR1 and CDR2: LGHNT and FRNRAP. The V end lost 6 bases, the J end lost 8 bases, and 25 bases lay between the germline ends. CDR3 in DNA: TGTGCTAGTGGCCCGGGGGGGATCAGGGTTGAGGGCGAAAAACTGTTTTTT. Its protein is CASGPGGIRVEGEKLFF.

This chain uses TRBV5-1 with TRBJ2-3; 8 positions match TRBD1. The CDR3 extends over 15 amino acids. Germline V gives CDR1 SGHRS, CDR2 YFSETQ. With V trimmed by 3 bases and J by 7 bases, 10 bases remained unmatched. CDR3 DNA sequence: TGCGCCAGCAGCTCCGCGAACTCAGGGGGCAATACGCAGTATTTT. It specifies CASSSANSGGNTQYF.

This chain uses TRBV19 with TRBJ1-5, with 7 nucleotides matching TRBD1. The CDR3 loop spans 18 amino acids. V was clipped by 3 bases and J by 3 bases; unmatched bases: 14. Germline CDR1 is LNHDA and CDR2 is SQIVND (reference sequence). Here the CDR3 reads CASSMGPQGGLNNQPQHF. The CDR3 bases are TGTGCCAGTAGTATGGGGCCCCAGGGGGGGTTGAACAATCAGCCCCAGCATTTT.

The chain uses TRBV11-1 and TRBJ2-4, with D uncertain. There are 13 residues in the CDR3. V shed 3 bases and J shed 5 bases, with 8 bases lying between them. Germline V gene sequence: CDR1 SGHAT, CDR2 FQDESV (reference sequence). The CDR3 protein is CASSLAGENIQYF. CDR3 coding DNA: TGTGCCAGCAGCTTGGCAGGAGAAAACATTCAGTACTTC. The full variable domain, in which reference TRBV11-1 and TRBJ2-4 provide the parts outside the CDR3, is EAEVAQSPRYKITEKSQAVAFWCDPISGHATLYWYRQILGQGPELLVQFQDESVVDDSQLPKDRFSAERLKGVDSTLKIQPAELGDSAMYLCASSLAGENIQYFGAGTRLSVL.

This rearrangement joins TRBV2 to TRBJ1-5, with unresolved D. The germline V gene encodes CDR1 SNHLY and CDR2 FYNNEI. V dropped 6 bases and J dropped 0 bases, with 12 bases sitting between them. CDR3 size: 15 residues. The CDR3 DNA is TGTGCCAGCAGCCGACTGACAAATAGCAATCAGCCCCAGCATTTT. It yields the protein CASSRLTNSNQPQHF.

This chain links TRBV5-5 with TRBJ1-2; D is ambiguous. The germline V gene has CDR1 SGHKS and CDR2 YYEKEE (reference sequence). V dropped 2 bases and J dropped 4 bases, with 9 bases sitting between them. The CDR3 length is 13 residues. DNA for the CDR3: TGTGCCAGCAGCTTAACAGAGTTCTATGGCTACACCTTC. It specifies CASSLTEFYGYTF.

CDR3 in amino acids: CASKDGVRADTQYF. Written as DNA, the CDR3 is TGTGCCAGCAAGGACGGGGTACGTGCAGATACGCAGTATTTT. The rearrangement joins TRBV5-6 to TRBJ2-3, with a possible D match to TRBD2 (5 bases). CDR1 is SGHDT and CDR2 is YYEEEE in the germline V gene. Trimming cost V 6 bases and J 4 bases, with 15 bases left between them. The CDR3 spans 14 residues.

This chain uses TRBV6-6 with TRBJ1-1; TRBD1 matches at 7 bases. With 6 bases clipped from V and 3 bases from J, the junction kept 7 bases outside the gene matches. The CDR3 totals 14 residues. Germline CDR1 reads MNHNY; CDR2 reads SVGAGI (reference sequence). In nucleotides, the CDR3 is TGTGCCAGCAGGGAACAGGGGATTCACACTGAAGCTTTCTTT. Translation: CASREQGIHTEAFF.

The rearrangement links TRBV6-6 to TRBJ2-7; no definite D call. Per the germline V gene, CDR1 is MNHNY and CDR2 is SVGAGI (reference sequence). This CDR3 is 13 amino acids long. The ends were cut back, 9 bases at V and 3 bases at J, with 15 bases in the middle. The CDR3 loop reads CASTTESSYEQYF. The DNA for the CDR3 is TGTGCCAGTACTACAGAGAGCAGCTACGAGCAGTACTTC.

This clone came up a few times. The chain couples TRBV7-8 to TRBJ1-2; D might be TRBD1 (6 bases). V lost 1 base, J lost 6 bases, and 27 bases lay in between. This CDR3 spans 19 amino acids. Germline CDR1 is SGHVS and CDR2 is FQNEAQ. The CDR3 sequence is CASSLGIGGVQGREDGYTF. The CDR3 bases are TGTGCCAGCAGCTTAGGTATAGGGGGTGTGCAGGGGCGAGAAGATGGCTACACCTTC.

Details on this clone: Within the sample, other DNA sequences also encode this same CDR3. V gene TRBV5-1 combines with J gene TRBJ2-2; D gene uncertain. This CDR3 is 13 amino acids long. The germline V gene has CDR1 SGHRS and CDR2 YFSETQ. V lost 0 bases and J lost 1, with 1 base in between. The CDR3 DNA reads as TGCGCCAGCAGCTTGGGGAACACCGGGGAGCTGTTTTTT. It is translated as CASSLGNTGELFF.

The gene calls are TRBV6-5 and TRBJ1-2, with TRBD1 as a possible D gene (6 bases). Germline CDR1 reads MNHEY; CDR2 reads SVGAGI. The CDR3 is 12 residues long. V lost 7 bases and J 4 bases, leaving 10 bases between the germline ends. CDR3 in DNA: TGTGCCAGCAAATTAGGGGGCTATGGCTACACCTTC. This translates into CASKLGGYGYTF.

CDR3 coding DNA: TGTGCCAGCAGCTTAGAGGGCCTTACTCAAATAGCTTTCTTT. Protein: CASSLEGLTQIAFF. The chain uses TRBV7-2 and TRBJ1-1; D call uncertain. CDR1 SGHTA and CDR2 FQGNSA come from the germline V gene. The CDR3 runs 14 residues. V dropped 1 base and J dropped 10 bases, with 16 bases sitting between them.

This clone appeared once. V usage is TRBV7-9 and J usage is TRBJ2-1, with D tentatively TRBD2 (6 bases). V lost 9 bases to trimming and J lost 2 bases, with 17 bases between them. Per germline, CDR1 SEHNR and CDR2 FQNEAQ (reference sequence). The CDR3 is 15 amino acids. The CDR3 bases are TGTGCCAGTCTTCTACCCGGCGGGGCCTACAATGAGCAGTTCTTC. Residues: CASLLPGGAYNEQFF.

CDR3 coding DNA: TGCGCCAGCAGTGAGCCCGGGGCAGGGAATCGTGGCAATCAGCCCCAGCATTTT. Its translation: CASSEPGAGNRGNQPQHF. The gene calls are TRBV10-2 and TRBJ1-5; weak D call: TRBD1 (5 bases). The V and J ends lost 2 bases and 2 bases respectively, with 19 bases between them. Germline V lookup: CDR1 WSHSY, CDR2 SAAADI. This CDR3 spans 18 amino acids.

This clone was seen only once. This rearrangement joins TRBV29-1 to TRBJ2-2, with D uncertain. Germline V gene lookup returns CDR1 SQVTM and CDR2 ANQGSEA. Trimming shortened V by 0 bases and J by 2 bases, and 13 bases separated the two germline ends. There are 16 residues in the CDR3. The CDR3 coding sequence is TGCAGCGTTGAAGATCAAGATAGGAGTAACACCGGGGAGCTGTTTTTT. Protein sequence: CSVEDQDRSNTGELFF.

This chain links TRBV15 with TRBJ1-1; D perhaps matches TRBD1 (5 bases). The V gene lost 5 bases and the J gene lost 2 bases, with 12 bases spanning the gap. Germline values: CDR1 LNHNV, CDR2 YYDKDF (reference sequence). The CDR3 consists of 14 residues. This chain's CDR3 is CATSWRGGNTEAFF. The CDR3 nucleotides are TGTGCCACCAGCTGGCGGGGGGGTAACACTGAAGCTTTCTTT.

J is TRBJ1-1 and V is TRBV18, with unresolved D. Germline V gene data show CDR1 as KGHSH and CDR2 as LQKENI. Trimming left V 1 base short and J 0 bases short, with 9 bases between. This CDR3 is 15 amino acids long. The CDR3 nucleotides read TGTGCCAGCTCACCACGGGCGACCATGAACACTGAAGCTTTCTTT. Its protein is CASSPRATMNTEAFF. Full variable domain (missing parts from reference TRBV18 and TRBJ1-1): NAGVMQNPRHLVRRRGQEARLRCSPMKGHSHVYWYRQLPEEGLKFMVYLQKENIIDESGMPKERFSAEFPKEGPSILRIQQVVRGDSAAYFCASSPRATMNTEAFFGQGTRLTVV.

This chain's CDR3 is CASSMNPDTQYF. The DNA of the CDR3 is TGTGCCAGTAGTATGAATCCAGATACGCAGTATTTT. V and J are TRBV19 and TRBJ2-3; D uncertain. The germline V gene has CDR1 LNHDA and CDR2 SQIVND (reference sequence). Trimming pared 3 bases from V and 4 bases from J, leaving 5 bases between. The CDR3 consists of 12 residues.

The chain links TRBV5-5 to TRBJ1-1; TRBD1 matches at 7 bases. The CDR3 covers 17 residues. Germline V CDR1 and CDR2: SGHKS, YYEKEE (reference sequence). J gave up 5 bases and V 2 bases, and 15 bases lay outside the gene matches. The CDR3 reads CASSLELRHRGGTEAFF. For the CDR3, the DNA is TGTGCCAGCAGCTTAGAACTGAGGCACAGGGGAGGAACTGAAGCTTTCTTT. The full variable domain, rest sourced from reference TRBV5-5 and TRBJ1-1, is DAGVTQSPTHLIKTRGQQVTLRCSPISGHKSVSWYQQVLGQGPQFIFQYYEKEERGRGNFPDRFSARQFPNYSSELNVNALLLGDSALYLCASSLELRHRGGTEAFFGQGTRLTVV.

V usage is TRBV4-1 and J usage is TRBJ2-7; D remains ambiguous. V lost 1 base and J 7 bases, leaving 11 bases between the germline ends. CDR3 length: 13 amino acids. Germline CDR1 reads MGHRA; CDR2 reads YSYEKL. CDR3 sequence reads: CASSQVGFGEQYF. The CDR3 DNA follows: TGCGCCAGCAGCCAAGTAGGGTTTGGGGAGCAGTACTTC.

In DNA, the CDR3 is TGTGCCAGCTCACCACCGATAGGGAAGGACAACGGCGAGCAGTACTTC. Its protein is CASSPPIGKDNGEQYF. The chain couples TRBV18 to TRBJ2-7; maybe TRBD1 (5 bases). The CDR3 consists of 16 residues. Germline V gene sequence: CDR1 KGHSH, CDR2 LQKENI. Trimming cost V 0 bases and J 6 bases, with 18 bases left between them.

The rearrangement uses TRBV5-1 and TRBJ2-3, with unresolved D. The germline gives CDR1 SGHRS, CDR2 YFSETQ. V lost 0 bases to trimming and J lost 0 bases, with 5 bases between them. The CDR3 loop spans 14 amino acids. CDR3 protein: CASSLVDSTDTQYF. The CDR3 DNA follows: TGCGCCAGCAGCTTGGTGGACAGCACAGATACGCAGTATTTT.

The CDR3 coding sequence is TGCAGCGTGTCCCCCACTAGCGGGGGGAGGGCCCAGTACTTC. The encoded protein is CSVSPTSGGRAQYF. The chain recombines TRBV29-1 with TRBJ2-5; 12 nucleotides match TRBD2. CDR1 is SQVTM, CDR2 ANQGSEA, per germline. Unmatched junction bases numbered 11, after V lost 6 bases and J lost 9 bases. This CDR3 comprises 14 residues.